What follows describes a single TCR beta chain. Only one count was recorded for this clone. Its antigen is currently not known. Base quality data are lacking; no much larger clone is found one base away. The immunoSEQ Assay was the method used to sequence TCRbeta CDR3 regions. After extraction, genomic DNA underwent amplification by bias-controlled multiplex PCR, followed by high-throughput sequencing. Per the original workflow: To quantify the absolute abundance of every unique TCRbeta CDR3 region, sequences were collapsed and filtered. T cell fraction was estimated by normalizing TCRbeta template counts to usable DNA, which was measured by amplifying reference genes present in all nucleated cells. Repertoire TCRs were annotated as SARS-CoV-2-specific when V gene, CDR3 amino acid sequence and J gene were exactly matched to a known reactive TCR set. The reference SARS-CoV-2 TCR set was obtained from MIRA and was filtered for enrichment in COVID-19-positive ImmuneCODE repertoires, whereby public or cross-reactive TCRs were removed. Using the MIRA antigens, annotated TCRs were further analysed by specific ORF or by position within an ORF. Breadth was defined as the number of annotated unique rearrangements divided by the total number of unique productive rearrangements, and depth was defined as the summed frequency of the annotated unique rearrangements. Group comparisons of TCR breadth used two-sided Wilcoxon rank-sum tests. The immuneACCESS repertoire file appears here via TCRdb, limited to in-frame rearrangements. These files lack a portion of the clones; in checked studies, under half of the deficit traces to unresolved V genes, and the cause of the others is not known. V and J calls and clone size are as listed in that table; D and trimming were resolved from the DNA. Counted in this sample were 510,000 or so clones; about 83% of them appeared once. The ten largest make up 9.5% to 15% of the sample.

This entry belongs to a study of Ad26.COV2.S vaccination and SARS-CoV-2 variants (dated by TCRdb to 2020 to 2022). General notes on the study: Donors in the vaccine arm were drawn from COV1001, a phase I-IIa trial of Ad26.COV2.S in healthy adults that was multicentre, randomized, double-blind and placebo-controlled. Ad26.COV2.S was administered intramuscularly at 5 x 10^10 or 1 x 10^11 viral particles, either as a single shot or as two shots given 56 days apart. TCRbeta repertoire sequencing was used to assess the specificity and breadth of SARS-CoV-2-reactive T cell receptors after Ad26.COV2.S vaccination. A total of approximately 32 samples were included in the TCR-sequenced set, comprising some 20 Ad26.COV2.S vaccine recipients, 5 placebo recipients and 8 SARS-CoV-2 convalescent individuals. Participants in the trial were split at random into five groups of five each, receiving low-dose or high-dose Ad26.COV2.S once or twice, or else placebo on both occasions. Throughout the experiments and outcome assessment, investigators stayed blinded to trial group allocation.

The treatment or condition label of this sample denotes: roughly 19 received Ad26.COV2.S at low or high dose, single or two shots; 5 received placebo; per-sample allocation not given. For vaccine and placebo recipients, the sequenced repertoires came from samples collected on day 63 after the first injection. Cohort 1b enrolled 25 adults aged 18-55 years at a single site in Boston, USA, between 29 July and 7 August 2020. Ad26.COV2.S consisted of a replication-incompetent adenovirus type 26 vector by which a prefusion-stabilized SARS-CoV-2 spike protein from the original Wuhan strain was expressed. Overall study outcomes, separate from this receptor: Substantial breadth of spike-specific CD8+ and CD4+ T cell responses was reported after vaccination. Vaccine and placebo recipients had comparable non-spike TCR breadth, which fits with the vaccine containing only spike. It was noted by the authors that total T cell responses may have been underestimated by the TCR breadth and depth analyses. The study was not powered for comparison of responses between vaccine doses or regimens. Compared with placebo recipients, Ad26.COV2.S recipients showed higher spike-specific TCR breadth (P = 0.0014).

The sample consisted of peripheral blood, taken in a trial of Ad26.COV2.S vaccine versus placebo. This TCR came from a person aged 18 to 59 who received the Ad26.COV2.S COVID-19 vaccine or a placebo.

The CDR3 corresponds to CASSVATPHETQYF. The DNA sequence follows: TGTGCCAGCAGCGTGGCGACTCCACATGAGACCCAGTACTTC. This chain is built from TRBV9 and TRBJ2-5; too little of a D gene remains to name it. Sequences SGDLS (CDR1) and YYNGEE (CDR2) are obtained from the germline V gene. The CDR3 runs 14 amino acids, cysteine and phenylalanine included. Only the CDR3 portion is preserved as DNA: 42 bases, with reading frame beginning at the first base. V loses 2 bases of germline sequence and J loses 5 bases, and the interval between the two ends is 13 bases. Outside the CDR3, residues come from the reference TRBV9 and TRBJ2-5 proteins, so the full variable domain is: DSGVTQTPKHLITATGQRVTLRCSPRSGDLSVYWYQQSLDQGLQFLIQYYNGEERAKGNILERFSAQQFPDLHSELNLSSLELGDSALYFCASSVATPHETQYFGPGTRLLVL.